One sample yielded the 8 T cell receptor beta chains listed below, sequenced in a study of early T cells in non-severe SARS-CoV-2 infection. Each CDR3 protein gets one entry after TCRdb re-called the 5' RACE reads with MiXCR. Of over 55,000 distinct CDR3 sequences listed, under 15% are singletons. Sequencing used whole blood. The receptors here all came from an adult who was a healthcare worker with PCR-confirmed SARS-CoV-2 infection or an uninfected control (not recorded which).

This clonotype came up a few times. V usage is TRBV9 and J usage is TRBJ2-5; no firm D call. Germline values: CDR1 SGDLS, CDR2 YYNGEE. The CDR3 runs 14 residues. V was trimmed by 4 bases and J by 2 bases, leaving 12 bases between them. Here the CDR3 reads CASSPETRQETQYF. CDR3 nucleotides: TGTGCCAGCAGCCCTGAGACTCGGCAAGAGACCCAGTACTTC.

This clonotype was detected many times. The V and J genes are TRBV12-3 or TRBV12-4 and TRBJ1-2, with a weak D call TRBD1 (6 bases). The CDR3 covers 15 residues. V gave up 5 bases and J gave up 4 bases, with 17 bases separating them. The CDR3 DNA is TGTGCCAGCAGTCCCATGGTTGGGGGCGGCTATGGCTACACCTTC. It is translated as CASSPMVGGGYGYTF.

This clonotype has at least ten counts. The chain recombines TRBV24-1 with TRBJ1-2; D unclear. Per the germline V gene, CDR1 is KGHDR and CDR2 is SFDVKD. The germline V and J ends were trimmed by 4 bases and 8 bases, with 13 bases remaining between them. CDR3 length: 13 residues. CDR3 DNA sequence: TGTGCCACCAGTGAATTATCGACGGGCGGCTACACCTTC. Protein: CATSELSTGGYTF.

This clonotype appeared many times. The V call is TRBV4-2, the J call TRBJ2-5; D is possibly TRBD1 (5 bases). CDR1 and CDR2 (germline): LGHNA, YNFKEQ. Trimming left V 1 base short and J 0 bases short, with 9 bases between. The CDR3 is made up of 15 amino acids. CDR3 sequence (DNA): TGTGCCAGCAGCCAAGCGCAGGGCAACCAAGAGACCCAGTACTTC. Its translation: CASSQAQGNQETQYF.

This clonotype showed up many times. The chain uses TRBV20-1 and TRBJ2-3; TRBD1 matches at 9 bases. V shed 6 bases and J 1 base; nucleotides not matched to a gene: 2. Germline CDR1 DFQATT, CDR2 SNEGSKA (reference sequence). The CDR3 length is 13 residues. CDR3: CSAWTGGTDTQYF. CDR3 DNA: TGCAGTGCCTGGACAGGGGGCACAGATACGCAGTATTTT.

This clonotype was seen repeatedly, ten times or more. V is TRBV29-1 and J is TRBJ2-7; 9 positions agree with TRBD2. The germline gives CDR1 SQVTM, CDR2 ANQGSEA. V was pared by 3 bases and J by 2 bases, with 2 bases of the junction left unmatched. CDR3 length equals 13 residues. As DNA, the CDR3 is TGCAGCGTTGAGGTAGCGGGGGCCTACGAGCAGTACTTC. It yields the protein CSVEVAGAYEQYF.

In this sample, this clonotype turned up many times. The chain uses TRBV12-3 or TRBV12-4 and TRBJ2-3; D is ambiguous. The V and J ends lost 5 bases and 4 bases respectively, with 7 bases between them. The CDR3 runs 12 residues. CDR3 in DNA: TGTGCCAGCAGTCCTCTTGCAGATACGCAGTATTTT. It specifies CASSPLADTQYF.

This clonotype was picked up a small number of times. The chain couples TRBV7-8 to TRBJ2-7; possibly TRBD1 for D (8 bases). Germline V lookup: CDR1 SGHVS, CDR2 FQNEAQ. Trimming removed 1 base at V and 7 bases at J, with 23 bases between. The CDR3 covers 17 residues. The chain's CDR3 is CASSLVRGAGGTREQYF. For the CDR3, the DNA is TGTGCCAGCAGCTTAGTCCGGGGGGCAGGGGGCACGCGGGAGCAGTACTTC.